This T cell receptor (beta chain) was documented in a study of T cell responses to AZD1222 COVID-19 vaccine. About the study: Pooling covered second doses at about 4 or about 12 weeks.

Sequencing was performed with immunoSEQ multiplex PCR; in TCRdb, only in-frame clones are kept and a portion is missing. Among about 180,000 clones listed, over 85% were seen once. The CDR3 runs 15 residues. Germline CDR1 is MNHNS and CDR2 is SASEGT. Trimming at V came to 1 base and at J to 4 bases, leaving 4 bases not matched to a gene. Concerning this clone: Antigen: not known.

Study outcomes and limitations: It was only a handful of AZD1222 recipients who were seropositive at baseline. Spike-specific TCR breadth rose after two AZD1222 doses, and depth rose as well.

Sequenced here: peripheral blood, sampled on day 0 of AZD1222 vaccination. V is TRBV6-1 and J is TRBJ1-2; 9 bases line up with TRBD1. The receptor was derived from an adult in good health. Here the CDR3 reads CASSEEGTGRYGYTF. The DNA of the CDR3 is TGTGCCAGCAGTGAAGAAGGGACAGGGCGCTATGGCTACACCTTC.